The clone carrying this T cell receptor beta chain has just one count. This record comes from a study of shared clonotypes between healthy human individuals. Clones were read by immunoSEQ multiplex PCR, and TCRdb kept only the in-frame ones, dropping some. The table lists roughly 2.1 million clones, about 93% of them singletons. Germline CDR1 is SGHAT and CDR2 is FQNNGV. This CDR3 has 14 residues. Trimming removed 8 bases at V and 3 bases at J, with 17 bases between. Naive CD8 isolation took CD45RO-negative cells positively selected for CCR7 and excluded terminally differentiated effector memory CD45RA+ cells.

The sequencing sample was made of naive CD8+ T cells from PBMCs. The TCR was taken from a man aged 18 to 30 in good health. Some clones in this sample may be carry-over from other donors' samples. V gene TRBV11-2 combines with J gene TRBJ2-7, with D possibly TRBD2 on 5 matching bases. CDR3 loop: CASASGGEIYEQYF. The CDR3 DNA follows: TGTGCCAGCGCCTCAGGTGGGGAGATCTACGAGCAGTACTTC.